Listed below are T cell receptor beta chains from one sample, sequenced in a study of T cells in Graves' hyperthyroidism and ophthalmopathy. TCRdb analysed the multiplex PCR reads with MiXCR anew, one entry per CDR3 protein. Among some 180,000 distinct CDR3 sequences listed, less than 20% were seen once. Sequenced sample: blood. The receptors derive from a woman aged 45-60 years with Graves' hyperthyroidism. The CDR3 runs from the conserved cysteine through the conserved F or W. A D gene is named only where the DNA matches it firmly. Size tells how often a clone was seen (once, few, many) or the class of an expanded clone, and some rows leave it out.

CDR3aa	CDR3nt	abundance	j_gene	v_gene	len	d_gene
CASSLGGAGELFF	TGTGCCAGCAGCTTAGGGGGAGCCGGGGAGCTGTTTTTT	many	TRBJ2-2	TRBV7-2	13	.
CASSSDPSGDTQYF	TGCGCCAGCAGCTCGGACCCCTCGGGAGATACGCAGTATTTT	many	TRBJ2-3	TRBV5-1	14	.
CASRLGLAGDHYYEQYF	TGTGCCAGCAGATTGGGACTAGCGGGAGACCACTACTACGAGCAGTACTTC	many	TRBJ2-7	TRBV2	17	TRBD2
CASSGWRLGRSGNTIYF	TGTGCCAGCAGTGGATGGCGGCTCGGGCGCTCTGGAAACACCATATATTTT	many	TRBJ1-3	TRBV2	17	.
CASTPGAEGRGWETQYF	TGTGCCAGCACTCCCGGGGCGGAAGGGAGGGGATGGGAGACCCAGTACTTC	many	TRBJ2-5	TRBV12-3/TRBV12-4	17	TRBD2
CASSPKVERRHTVEQYF	TGTGCCAGCAGCCCCAAAGTCGAGAGACGGCATACTGTCGAGCAGTACTTC	.	TRBJ2-7	TRBV4-2	17	.
CASSFASLSDTQYF	TGTGCCAGCAGCTTCGCAAGCCTTTCAGATACGCAGTATTTT	many	TRBJ2-3	TRBV7-9	14	.
CSATLLRRGNSYEQYF	TGCAGTGCTACTCTCCTCCGCAGGGGGAACTCCTACGAGCAGTACTTC	many	TRBJ2-7	TRBV20-1	16	TRBD1
CAWARDSGTGYTF	TGTGCCTGGGCCCGGGACAGCGGGACAGGCTACACCTTC	few	TRBJ1-2	TRBV30	13	TRBD1
CASIPGGLNYGYTF	TGTGCCAGTATTCCAGGGGGCCTCAACTATGGCTACACCTTC	few	TRBJ1-2	TRBV19	14	TRBD1
CASSVATSNQPQHF	TGTGCCAGTAGTGTAGCTACTAGCAATCAGCCCCAGCATTTT	few	TRBJ1-5	TRBV19	14	.
CSGEQRDRGYNEQFF	TGCAGCGGAGAACAGCGGGACAGGGGATACAATGAGCAGTTCTTC	.	TRBJ2-1	TRBV29-1	15	TRBD1
CAIGEGRPDTQYF	TGTGCCATCGGGGAGGGCCGCCCAGATACGCAGTATTTT	many	TRBJ2-3	TRBV10-3	13	TRBD2
CASSVSWGSTDTQYF	TGTGCCAGCAGCGTAAGCTGGGGTAGCACAGATACGCAGTATTTT	.	TRBJ2-3	TRBV9	15	.
CASSPGTGGSSGNTIYF	TGTGCCAGCAGTCCTGGGACAGGGGGCTCCTCTGGAAACACCATATATTTT	.	TRBJ1-3	TRBV28	17	TRBD1
CASSRTANEQFF	TGCGCCAGCAGCCGGACCGCCAATGAGCAGTTCTTC	few	TRBJ2-1	TRBV5-1	12	.
CASSTTGSSYNEQFF	TGTGCCAGCAGTACGACAGGGAGCTCCTACAATGAGCAGTTCTTC	many	TRBJ2-1	TRBV12-3/TRBV12-4	15	TRBD1
CSAVTGTGDTEAFF	TGCAGTGCAGTGACCGGGACAGGGGACACTGAAGCTTTCTTT	many	TRBJ1-1	TRBV20-1	14	TRBD1
CASSQSLSSYEQYF	TGTGCCAGCAGCCAATCCCTGAGCTCCTACGAGCAGTACTTC	few	TRBJ2-7	TRBV14	14	.
CASSFGTFNQPQHF	TGTGCCAGCAGCTTTGGGACCTTCAATCAGCCCCAGCATTTT	.	TRBJ1-5	TRBV5-6	14	.
CASSQAVGLVGETQYF	TGTGCCAGCAGCCAAGCTGTTGGACTAGTGGGAGAGACCCAGTACTTC	many	TRBJ2-5	TRBV7-9	16	TRBD2
CASSQDWAGNSPLHF	TGTGCCAGCAGCCAAGATTGGGCGGGTAATTCACCCCTCCACTTT	.	TRBJ1-6	TRBV14	15	.
CASSLYSGKGTGELFF	TGCGCCAGCAGCTTGTATTCGGGGAAGGGGACCGGGGAGCTGTTTTTT	.	TRBJ2-2	TRBV5-1	16	.
CSVEGKGRGEQYF	TGCAGCGTTGAGGGTAAGGGGCGCGGCGAGCAGTACTTC	many	TRBJ2-7	TRBV29-1	13	.
CAWNSGTGFLQYF	TGTGCCTGGAACTCGGGGACAGGGTTTTTACAGTACTTC	many	TRBJ2-7	TRBV30	13	TRBD1
CASSLVAVRAAGELFF	TGTGCCAGCAGCTTGGTGGCGGTTCGAGCAGCCGGGGAGCTGTTTTTT	few	TRBJ2-2	TRBV5-5	16	.
CASNGFRQPQHF	TGTGCCAGCAACGGGTTTCGTCAGCCCCAGCATTTT	once	TRBJ1-5	TRBV28	12	.
CASSVAQGGEQYF	TGTGCCAGCAGCGTAGCCCAGGGTGGCGAGCAGTACTTC	many	TRBJ2-7	TRBV9	13	.
CSVGSLAGGPTDTQYF	TGCAGCGTGGGGAGTCTAGCGGGAGGTCCGACAGATACGCAGTATTTT	few	TRBJ2-3	TRBV29-1	16	TRBD2
CATNPGSDTQYF	TGTGCCACCAATCCAGGGTCAGATACGCAGTATTTT	.	TRBJ2-3	TRBV15	12	.
CASSRRLSYEQYF	TGTGCCAGCAGTCGGCGACTGTCCTACGAGCAGTACTTC	many	TRBJ2-7	TRBV6-1	13	.
CASAARPQDEQFF	TGTGCCAGCGCTGCGCGGCCCCAGGATGAGCAGTTCTTC	.	TRBJ2-1	TRBV7-2	13	.
CASSLVLGPGNTIYF	TGTGCCAGCAGCTTAGTCCTAGGGCCTGGAAACACCATATATTTT	few	TRBJ1-3	TRBV7-2	15	.
CSARRVNGGGGDTQYF	TGCAGTGCTAGAAGGGTCAACGGGGGGGGTGGAGATACGCAGTATTTT	many	TRBJ2-3	TRBV20-1	16	TRBD2
CASRAQGGAFF	TGTGCCAGCAGAGCCCAGGGTGGCGCTTTCTTT	many	TRBJ1-1	TRBV6-1	11	.